This TCR beta chain was found in a study of T-cell reconstitution after alpha-beta-depleted transplantation in children. Germline CDR1 SGHRS, CDR2 YFSETQ. V dropped 4 bases and J dropped 0 bases, with 11 bases sitting between them. The CDR3 consists of 15 residues. This clonotype showed up many times. The TCRbeta library incorporated unique molecular identifiers. TCRdb reprocessed the PCR reads with MiXCR, giving one entry per CDR3 protein. Found here are approximately 200,000 distinct CDR3 sequences, roughly 14% of them singletons; the top ten hold around 14%. This chain connects TRBV5-1 to TRBJ1-3; unclear D gene. This material consisted of PBMCs from the stem cell graft donor, taken from the stem cell graft. The receptor comes from a human donor who donated a stem cell graft to a child with acute lymphoblastic leukemia. DNA for the CDR3: TGCGCCAGCAGCCCCCCCCTCGACTCTGGAAACACCATATATTTT. Protein sequence: CASSPPLDSGNTIYF. Looking up the rest from reference TRBV5-1 and TRBJ1-3 gives the full variable domain: KAGVTQTPRYLIKTRGQQVTLSCSPISGHRSVSWYQQTPGQGLQFLFEYFSETQRNKGNFPGRFSGRQFSNSRSEMNVSTLELGDSALYLCASSPPLDSGNTIYFGEGSWLTVV.